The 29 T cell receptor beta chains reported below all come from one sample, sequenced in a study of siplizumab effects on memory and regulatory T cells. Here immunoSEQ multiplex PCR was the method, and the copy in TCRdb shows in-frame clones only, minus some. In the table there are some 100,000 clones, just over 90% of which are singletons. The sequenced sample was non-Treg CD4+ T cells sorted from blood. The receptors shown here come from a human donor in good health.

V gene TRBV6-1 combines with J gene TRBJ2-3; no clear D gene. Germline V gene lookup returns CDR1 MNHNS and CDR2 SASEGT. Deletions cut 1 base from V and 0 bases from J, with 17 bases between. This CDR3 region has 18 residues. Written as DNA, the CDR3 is TGTGCCAGCAGTGAAGGGGGTGGCTCCCTTATGAGCACAGATACGCAGTATTTT. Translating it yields CASSEGGGSLMSTDTQYF.

The DNA of the CDR3 is TGTGCCAGCAGCTTATGGGGTCCGAGACAGTTTAATTCACCCCTCCACTTT. This codes for CASSLWGPRQFNSPLHF. This rearrangement joins TRBV7-3 to TRBJ1-6; D possibly corresponds to TRBD1 (5 bases). This CDR3 region has 17 residues. Trimming left V 2 bases short and J 6 bases short, with 17 bases between. Germline V gives CDR1 SGHTA, CDR2 FQGTGA.

The CDR3 sequence is CASSPQGENQPQHF. DNA of the CDR3: TGTGCCAGCTCACCACAGGGGGAGAATCAGCCCCAGCATTTT. The chain employs TRBV18 and TRBJ1-5, with D possibly TRBD1 on 6 matching bases. Per germline, CDR1 KGHSH and CDR2 LQKENI. The germline V and J ends were trimmed by 1 base and 4 bases, with 8 bases remaining between them. CDR3 length: 14 amino acids.

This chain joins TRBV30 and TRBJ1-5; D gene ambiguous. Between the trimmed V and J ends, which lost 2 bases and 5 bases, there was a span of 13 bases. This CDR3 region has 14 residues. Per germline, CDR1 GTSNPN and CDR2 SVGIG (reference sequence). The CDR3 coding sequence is TGTGCCTGGAGTATTAGAGACGGATATCAGCCCCAGCATTTT. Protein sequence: CAWSIRDGYQPQHF.

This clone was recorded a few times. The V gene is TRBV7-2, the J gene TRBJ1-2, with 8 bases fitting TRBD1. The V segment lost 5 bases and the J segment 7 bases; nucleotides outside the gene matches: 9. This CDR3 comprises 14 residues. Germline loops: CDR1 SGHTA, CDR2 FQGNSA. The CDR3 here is CASSASTGASGYTF. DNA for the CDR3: TGTGCCAGCAGCGCCTCGACAGGGGCATCTGGCTACACCTTC.

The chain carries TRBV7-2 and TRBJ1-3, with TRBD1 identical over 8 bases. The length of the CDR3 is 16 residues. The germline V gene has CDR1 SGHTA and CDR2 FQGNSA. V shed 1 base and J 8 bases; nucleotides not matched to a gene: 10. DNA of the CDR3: TGTGCCAGCAGCTTAGGGCAGGGGGCTCGGGGGCACACCATATATTTT. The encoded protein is CASSLGQGARGHTIYF.

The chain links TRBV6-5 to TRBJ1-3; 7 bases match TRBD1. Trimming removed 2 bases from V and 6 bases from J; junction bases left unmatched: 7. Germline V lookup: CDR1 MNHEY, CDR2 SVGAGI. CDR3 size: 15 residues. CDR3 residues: CASSYNPGTANTIYF. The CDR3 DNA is TGTGCCAGCAGTTACAACCCCGGGACAGCAAACACCATATATTTT.

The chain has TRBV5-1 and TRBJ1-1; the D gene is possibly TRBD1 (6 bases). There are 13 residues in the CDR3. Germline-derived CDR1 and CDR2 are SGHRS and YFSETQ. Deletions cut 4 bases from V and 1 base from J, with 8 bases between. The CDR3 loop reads CASSVQGNTEAFF. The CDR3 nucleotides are TGCGCCAGCAGCGTACAGGGGAACACTGAAGCTTTCTTT.

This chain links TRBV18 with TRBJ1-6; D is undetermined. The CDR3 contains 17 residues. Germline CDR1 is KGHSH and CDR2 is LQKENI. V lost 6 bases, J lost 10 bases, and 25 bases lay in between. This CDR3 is CASSPIPADPYGSPLHF. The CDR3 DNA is TGTGCCAGCTCTCCGATCCCGGCAGATCCTTATGGGTCACCCCTCCACTTT.

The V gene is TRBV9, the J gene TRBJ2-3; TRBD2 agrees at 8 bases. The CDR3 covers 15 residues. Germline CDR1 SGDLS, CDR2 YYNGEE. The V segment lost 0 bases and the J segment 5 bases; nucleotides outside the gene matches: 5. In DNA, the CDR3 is TGTGCCAGCAGCGTAGCGGGGGGGCGTGTAGATACGCAGTATTTT. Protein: CASSVAGGRVDTQYF.

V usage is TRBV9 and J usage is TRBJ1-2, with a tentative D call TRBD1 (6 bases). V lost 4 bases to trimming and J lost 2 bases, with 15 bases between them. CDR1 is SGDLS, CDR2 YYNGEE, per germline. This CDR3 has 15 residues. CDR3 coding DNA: TGTGCCAGCAGCCCCCGGACAGAAACCAACTATGGCTACACCTTC. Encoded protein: CASSPRTETNYGYTF.

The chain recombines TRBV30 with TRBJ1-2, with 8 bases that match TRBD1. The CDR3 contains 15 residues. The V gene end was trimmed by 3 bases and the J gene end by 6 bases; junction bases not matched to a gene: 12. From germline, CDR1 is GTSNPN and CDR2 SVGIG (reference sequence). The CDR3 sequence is CAWRAVYDRGDGYTF. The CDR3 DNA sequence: TGTGCCTGGAGGGCAGTATACGACAGGGGAGATGGCTACACCTTC.

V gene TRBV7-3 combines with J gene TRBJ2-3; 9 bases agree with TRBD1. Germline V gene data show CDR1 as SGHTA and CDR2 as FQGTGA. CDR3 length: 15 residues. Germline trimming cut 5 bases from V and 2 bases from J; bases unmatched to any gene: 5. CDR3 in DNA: TGTGCCAGCAGCCTAGGGGACAGGGACACAGATACGCAGTATTTT. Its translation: CASSLGDRDTDTQYF.

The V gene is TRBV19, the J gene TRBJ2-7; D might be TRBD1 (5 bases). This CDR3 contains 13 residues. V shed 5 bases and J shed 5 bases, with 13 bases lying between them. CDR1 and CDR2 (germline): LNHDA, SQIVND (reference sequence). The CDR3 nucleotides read TGTGCCAGTAGTCCCAGGGTAGTAAACGAGCAGTACTTC. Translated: CASSPRVVNEQYF.

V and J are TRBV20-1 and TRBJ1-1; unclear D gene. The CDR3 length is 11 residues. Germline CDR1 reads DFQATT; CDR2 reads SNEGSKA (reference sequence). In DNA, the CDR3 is TGCAGCACGGTTGTAAGCACTGAAGCTTTCTTT. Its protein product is CSTVVSTEAFF.

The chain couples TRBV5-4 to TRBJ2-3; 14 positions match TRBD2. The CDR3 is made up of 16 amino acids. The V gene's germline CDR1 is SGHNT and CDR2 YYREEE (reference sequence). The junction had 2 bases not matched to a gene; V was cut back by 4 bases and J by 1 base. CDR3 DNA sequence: TGTGCCAGCAGCCCGGGACTAGCGGGGGGCACAGATACGCAGTATTTT. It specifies CASSPGLAGGTDTQYF.

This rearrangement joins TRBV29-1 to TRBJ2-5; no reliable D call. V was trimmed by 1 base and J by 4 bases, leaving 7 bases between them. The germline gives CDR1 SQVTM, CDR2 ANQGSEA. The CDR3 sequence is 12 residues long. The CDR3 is CSVEGVSETQYF. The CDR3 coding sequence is TGCAGCGTTGAAGGTGTCTCAGAGACCCAGTACTTC.

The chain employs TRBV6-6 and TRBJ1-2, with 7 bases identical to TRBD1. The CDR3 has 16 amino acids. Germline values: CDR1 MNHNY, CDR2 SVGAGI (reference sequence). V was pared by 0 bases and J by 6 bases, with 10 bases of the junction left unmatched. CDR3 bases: TGTGCCAGCAGTTACTCCAATCCACAGGGGTGGCATGGCTACACCTTC. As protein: CASSYSNPQGWHGYTF.

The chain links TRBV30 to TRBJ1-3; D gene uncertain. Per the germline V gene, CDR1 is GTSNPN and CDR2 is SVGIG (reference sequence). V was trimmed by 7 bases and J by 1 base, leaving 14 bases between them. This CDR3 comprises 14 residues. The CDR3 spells CAFWGGRSGNTIYF. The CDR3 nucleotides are TGTGCCTTTTGGGGAGGGAGGTCTGGAAACACCATATATTTT. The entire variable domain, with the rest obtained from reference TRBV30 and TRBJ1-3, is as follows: SQTIHQWPATLVQPVGSPLSLECTVEGTSNPNLYWYRQAAGRGLQLLFYSVGIGQISSEVPQNLSASRPQDRQFILSSKKLLLSDSGFYLCAFWGGRSGNTIYFGEGSWLTVV.

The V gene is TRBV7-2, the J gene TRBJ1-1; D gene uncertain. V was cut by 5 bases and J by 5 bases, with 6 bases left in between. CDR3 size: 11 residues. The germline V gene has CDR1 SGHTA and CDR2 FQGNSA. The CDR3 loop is CASSPGTEAFF. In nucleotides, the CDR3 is TGTGCCAGCAGCCCCGGGACTGAAGCTTTCTTT. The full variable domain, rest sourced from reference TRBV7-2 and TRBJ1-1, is GAGVSQSPSNKVTEKGKDVELRCDPISGHTALYWYRQSLGQGLEFLIYFQGNSAPDKSGLPSDRFSAERTGGSVSTLTIQRTQQEDSAVYLCASSPGTEAFFGQGTRLTVV.

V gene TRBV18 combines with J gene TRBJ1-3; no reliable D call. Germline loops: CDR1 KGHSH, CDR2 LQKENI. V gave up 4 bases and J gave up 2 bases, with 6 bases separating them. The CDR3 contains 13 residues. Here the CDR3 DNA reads TGTGCCAGCTCACTTGGGCCTGGAAACACCATATATTTT. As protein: CASSLGPGNTIYF. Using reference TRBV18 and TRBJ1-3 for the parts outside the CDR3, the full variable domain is NAGVMQNPRHLVRRRGQEARLRCSPMKGHSHVYWYRQLPEEGLKFMVYLQKENIIDESGMPKERFSAEFPKEGPSILRIQQVVRGDSAAYFCASSLGPGNTIYFGEGSWLTVV.

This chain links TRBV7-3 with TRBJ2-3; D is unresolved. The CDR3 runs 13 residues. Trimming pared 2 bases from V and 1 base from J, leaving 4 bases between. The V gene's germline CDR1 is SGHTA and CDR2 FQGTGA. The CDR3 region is CASSLQGTDTQYF. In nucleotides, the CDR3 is TGTGCCAGCAGCTTACAGGGCACAGATACGCAGTATTTT. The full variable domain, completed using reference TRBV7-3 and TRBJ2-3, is GAGVSQTPSNKVTEKGKYVELRCDPISGHTALYWYRQSLGQGPEFLIYFQGTGAADDSGLPNDRFFAVRPEGSVSTLKIQRTERGDSAVYLCASSLQGTDTQYFGPGTRLTVL.

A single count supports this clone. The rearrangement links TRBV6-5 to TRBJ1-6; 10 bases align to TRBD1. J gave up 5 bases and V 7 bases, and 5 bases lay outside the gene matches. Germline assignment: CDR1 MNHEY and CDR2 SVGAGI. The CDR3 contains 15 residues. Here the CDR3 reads CASIGTGAHNSPLHF. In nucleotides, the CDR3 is TGTGCCAGCATCGGGACAGGGGCCCATAATTCACCCCTCCACTTT.

CDR3 sequence reads: CASSDLGPLNTEAFF. The CDR3 DNA reads as TGTGCCAGCAGTGATCTAGGGCCCCTGAACACTGAAGCTTTCTTT. The V and J genes are TRBV2 and TRBJ1-1; D gene unclear. Germline V gives CDR1 SNHLY, CDR2 FYNNEI. V dropped 3 bases and J dropped 0 bases, with 11 bases sitting between them. The CDR3 sequence is 15 residues long.

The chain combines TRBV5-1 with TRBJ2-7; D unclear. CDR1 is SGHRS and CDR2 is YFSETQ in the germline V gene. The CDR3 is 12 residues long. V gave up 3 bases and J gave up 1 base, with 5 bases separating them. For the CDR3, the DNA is TGCGCCAGCAGCTCCAATTCCTACGAGCAGTACTTC. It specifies CASSSNSYEQYF.

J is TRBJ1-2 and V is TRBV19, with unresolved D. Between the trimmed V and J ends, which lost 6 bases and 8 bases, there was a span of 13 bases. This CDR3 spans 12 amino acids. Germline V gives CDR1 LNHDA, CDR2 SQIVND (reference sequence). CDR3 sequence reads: CASRIGVSGYTF. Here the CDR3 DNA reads TGTGCCAGTAGAATTGGGGTATCCGGCTACACCTTC.

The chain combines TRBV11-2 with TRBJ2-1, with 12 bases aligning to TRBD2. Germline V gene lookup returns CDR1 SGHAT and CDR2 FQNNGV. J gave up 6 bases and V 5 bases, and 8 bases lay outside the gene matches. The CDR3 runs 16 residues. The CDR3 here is CASSPWTSGAFNEQFF. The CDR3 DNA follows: TGTGCCAGCAGCCCTTGGACTAGCGGGGCCTTCAATGAGCAGTTCTTC.

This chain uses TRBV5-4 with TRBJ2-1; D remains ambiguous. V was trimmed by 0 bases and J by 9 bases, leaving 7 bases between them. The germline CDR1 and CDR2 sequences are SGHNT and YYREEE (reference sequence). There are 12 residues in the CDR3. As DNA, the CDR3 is TGTGCCAGCAGCTTGGCCCTAGGTGAGCAGTTCTTC. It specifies CASSLALGEQFF.

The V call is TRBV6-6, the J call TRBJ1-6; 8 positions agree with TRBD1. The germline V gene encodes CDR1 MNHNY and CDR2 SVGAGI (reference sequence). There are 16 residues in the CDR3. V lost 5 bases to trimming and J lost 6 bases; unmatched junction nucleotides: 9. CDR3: CASSTRTGWSNSPLHF. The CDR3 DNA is TGTGCCAGCAGTACCCGGACAGGGTGGTCTAATTCACCCCTCCACTTT.